This TCR beta chain originates from a study of shared clonotypes between healthy human individuals. The CDR3 runs 15 residues. The germline V gene encodes CDR1 SGHNT and CDR2 YYREEE (reference sequence). As to this clone: At one boundary the junction diverges from the germline segment, which might be a read error.

Profiling relied on immunoSEQ multiplex PCR, and the TCRdb table lists in-frame clones only, not all of them. The sample yields 2 million to 2.5 million clones, 90% to 95% seen once. The rearrangement joins TRBV5-4 to TRBJ2-7; TRBD2 aligns across 10 bases. Input material: naive CD4+ T cells from PBMCs. As to subset: CD45RA+ positively selected. The sequence derives from a man younger than 35 in good health. Some clones in this sample may be carry-over from other donors' samples. The CDR3, as DNA: TGTGCCAGCAGCCCGAGCGGGAGGGCCTCCCACGAGCAGTACTTC. Protein: CASSPSGRASHEQYF. The full variable domain, in which reference TRBV5-4 and TRBJ2-7 provide the parts outside the CDR3, is ETGVTQSPTHLIKTRGQQVTLRCSSQSGHNTVSWYQQALGQGPQFIFQYYREEENGRGNFPPRFSGLQFPNYSSELNVNALELDDSALYLCASSPSGRASHEQYFGPGTRLTVT.